These T cell receptor beta chains were read from a single sample in a study of circulating and synovial CD4+ cells in juvenile arthritis. TCRdb keeps only in-frame clones here, not all; method: immunoSEQ multiplex PCR. The data contain around 16,000 clones, approximately 89% of them seen just once; the ten biggest clones take up approximately 0.73%. Sequencing was performed on CD4+ T cells from blood. Source of these receptors: a human donor with juvenile idiopathic arthritis. The CDR3 runs from the conserved cysteine through the conserved F or W. The D gene is left open where the match is weak. For some rows the clone size is stated as once, few or many, or as a class when expanded; others skip it.

clone_size j_call d_call v_call cdr3_aa cdr3_nt
. TRBJ1-6 . TRBV7-9 CASSRQGFRMVPLHF TGTGCCAGCAGCCGTCAGGGTTTTCGGATGGTACCCCTCCACTTT
. TRBJ2-1 . TRBV11-3 CASSLTPVIYNEQFF TGTGCCAGCAGCTTAACGCCGGTGATTTACAATGAGCAGTTCTTC
. TRBJ1-3 TRBD1 TRBV4-2 CASSQGQGRIGNTIYF TGTGCCAGCAGCCAGGGACAGGGGAGGATTGGAAACACCATATATTTT
. TRBJ2-1 TRBD2 TRBV2 CASSETGLAPYNEQFF TGTGCCAGCAGTGAAACAGGACTAGCGCCATACAATGAGCAGTTCTTC
. TRBJ2-1 . TRBV4-1 CASSRLAGNYNEQFF TGCGCCAGCAGCCGCCTGGCGGGAAATTACAATGAGCAGTTCTTC
. TRBJ2-5 TRBD2 TRBV29-1 CSVLGLAGIGKGSETQYF TGCAGCGTTTTGGGACTAGCGGGAATCGGGAAGGGTTCGGAGACCCAGTACTTC
. TRBJ2-2 . TRBV30 CAWSWGGRFGELFF TGTGCCTGGAGTTGGGGGGGGCGTTTCGGGGAGCTGTTTTTT
. TRBJ2-3 TRBD2 TRBV19 CASSVSGGPSDTQYF TGTGCCAGTAGTGTCTCGGGGGGGCCCTCAGATACGCAGTATTTT
. TRBJ2-3 TRBD2 TRBV19 CASTWRGGTDTQYF TGTGCCAGTACTTGGCGGGGGGGCACAGATACGCAGTATTTT
. TRBJ1-3 . TRBV28 CASSLPASLGNTIYF TGTGCCAGCAGTTTACCCGCCTCCCTTGGCAACACCATATATTTT
. TRBJ2-2 TRBD2 TRBV7-3 CASSPPGLDTGELFF TGTGCCAGCAGCCCCCCGGGACTAGACACCGGGGAGCTGTTTTTT
. TRBJ2-3 TRBD2 TRBV29-1 CSVELGLTSTDTQYF TGCAGCGTTGAATTGGGACTAACTAGCACAGATACGCAGTATTTT
. TRBJ1-1 . TRBV29-1 CSVQGFGTEAFF TGCAGCGTTCAGGGTTTCGGCACTGAAGCTTTCTTT
. TRBJ2-7 TRBD2 TRBV10-1 CASSGSGLADSYEQYF TGCGCCAGCAGTGGATCGGGGCTAGCGGATTCCTACGAGCAGTACTTC
. TRBJ2-3 TRBD2 TRBV7-3 CASSLMPRTSGTTTGTDTQYF TGTGCCAGCAGCTTAATGCCGAGGACTAGCGGGACGACTACCGGCACAGATACGCAGTATTTT
once TRBJ2-7 TRBD1 TRBV19 CASTTGASYEQYF TGTGCCAGTACGACAGGGGCCTCCTACGAGCAGTACTTC
once TRBJ2-1 TRBD2 TRBV10-1 CATASGGSSYNEQFF TGCGCCACGGCTAGCGGGGGGAGCTCCTACAATGAGCAGTTCTTC
. TRBJ1-5 TRBD1 TRBV25-1 CASSPTGGWQPQHF TGTGCCAGCAGTCCAACAGGGGGTTGGCAGCCCCAGCATTTT
once TRBJ2-2 . TRBV7-8 CASSLGGGVPGELFF TGTGCCAGCAGCTTAGGAGGAGGGGTCCCCGGGGAGCTGTTTTTT
. TRBJ2-7 . TRBV27 CASSFATSYEQYF TGTGCCAGCAGTTTTGCCACCTCCTACGAGCAGTACTTC
. TRBJ1-5 . TRBV7-9 CASSVQGYQPQHF TGTGCCAGCAGCGTACAGGGATATCAGCCCCAGCATTTT
. TRBJ1-1 . TRBV29-1 CSVEGQGGTEAFF TGCAGCGTTGAAGGTCAGGGCGGCACTGAAGCTTTCTTT
. TRBJ1-6 . TRBV18 CASSQNSGGNNSPLHF TGTGCCAGCTCACAGAACAGCGGGGGAAATAATTCACCCCTCCACTTT
once TRBJ1-1 . TRBV19 CASSIERNTEAFF TGTGCCAGTAGTATAGAGAGGAACACTGAAGCTTTCTTT
. TRBJ2-5 . TRBV4-2 CASSQEVSGEQYF TGTGCCAGCAGCCAAGAGGTTAGTGGAGAGCAGTACTTC
. TRBJ1-5 . TRBV18 CASTTTGIDQPQHF TGTGCCAGCACTACGACCGGGATCGATCAGCCCCAGCATTTT
. TRBJ1-2 TRBD1 TRBV27 CASSRQGRGANYGYTF TGTGCCAGCAGCCGACAGGGTAGGGGGGCTAACTATGGCTACACCTTC
once TRBJ2-7 . TRBV6-5 CASRDTYEQYF TGTGCCAGTAGGGACACTTACGAGCAGTACTTC
. TRBJ1-2 TRBD1 TRBV5-6 CASSPVVRGRSGYTF TGTGCCAGCAGCCCGGTGGTCAGGGGGCGAAGTGGCTACACCTTC
. TRBJ2-4 . TRBV11-2 CASSTDSLKNIQYF TGTGCCAGCAGCACCGACAGCTTGAAAAACATTCAGTACTTC
. TRBJ2-7 . TRBV9 CASSPLLESYEQYF TGTGCCAGCAGCCCCCTCCTTGAGTCCTACGAGCAGTACTTC
. TRBJ1-2 TRBD1 TRBV7-9 CASSLGRQGSHGYTF TGTGCCAGCAGCTTAGGTAGACAGGGGTCTCATGGCTACACCTTC
. TRBJ2-3 . TRBV4-3 CASSRGTPLTDTQYF TGCGCCAGCAGCCGTGGGACACCCCTCACAGATACGCAGTATTTT
. TRBJ1-3 . TRBV11-2 CASSLDRGNTIYF TGTGCCAGCAGCTTAGATCGTGGAAACACCATATATTTT
. TRBJ1-2 . TRBV7-8 CASSLLVDRGGYTF TGTGCCAGCAGCTTATTAGTAGACAGAGGTGGCTACACCTTC
few TRBJ1-2 . TRBV9 CASSGQFNYGYTF TGTGCCAGCAGCGGACAGTTTAACTATGGCTACACCTTC
. TRBJ2-7 TRBD1 TRBV6-5 CGADRGPYEQYF TGTGGCGCCGACAGGGGTCCCTACGAGCAGTACTTC
. TRBJ2-7 . TRBV2 CASSVRQLYERYF TGTGCCAGCAGTGTTAGACAGCTCTACGAGCGGTACTTC
. TRBJ2-2 TRBD2 TRBV7-2 CASSSQRGGGGELFF TGTGCCAGCAGCAGCCAGCGGGGGGGAGGCGGGGAGCTGTTTTTT
. TRBJ2-7 . TRBV12-5 CASGLVAGNYEQYF TGTGCTAGTGGTTTGGTCGCAGGGAACTACGAGCAGTACTTC
. TRBJ2-1 TRBD2 TRBV5-4 CALKWGGSSYNEQFF TGTGCCCTGAAATGGGGAGGGAGCTCCTACAATGAGCAGTTCTTC
few TRBJ2-3 TRBD2 TRBV9 CASILPGQRGLRDTQYF TGTGCCAGCATCCTTCCGGGGCAGCGGGGTCTGAGGGATACGCAGTATTTT
once TRBJ2-2 . TRBV5-1 CASSLVQGRSNTGELFF TGCGCCAGCAGCTTGGTTCAGGGCAGGTCGAACACCGGGGAGCTGTTTTTT
. TRBJ1-1 . TRBV18 CASSQGLNTEAFF TGTGCCAGCTCACAGGGGTTAAACACTGAAGCTTTCTTT
. TRBJ2-3 TRBD2 TRBV5-6 CASSLELAGSTDTQYF TGTGCCAGCAGCTTGGAACTAGCGGGTAGCACAGATACGCAGTATTTT
. TRBJ1-6 TRBD1 TRBV9 CASSTLGQGNSPLHF TGTGCCAGCAGCACTCTGGGACAGGGGAATTCACCCCTCCACTTT
once TRBJ1-1 . TRBV5-1 CASSLRGAAFF TGCGCCAGCAGCTTGCGGGGGGCAGCTTTCTTT
. TRBJ2-7 TRBD1 TRBV5-4 CASSFPGQGGLVYEQYF TGTGCCAGCAGCTTCCCGGGACAGGGGGGATTGGTTTACGAGCAGTACTTC
. TRBJ1-5 TRBD1 TRBV7-6 CASSITGGLEGQPQHF TGTGCCAGCAGCATCACAGGGGGATTGGAGGGTCAGCCCCAGCATTTT
. TRBJ2-3 TRBD2 TRBV5-4 CASSLGLAGGWDTQYF TGTGCCAGCAGCTTGGGACTAGCGGGGGGCTGGGATACGCAGTATTTT
. TRBJ2-3 . TRBV7-9 CASSLVVIGTDTQYF TGTGCCAGCAGCTTAGTAGTGATAGGCACAGATACGCAGTATTTT
. TRBJ1-5 TRBD1 TRBV18 CASSPNEGQGNQPQHF TGTGCCAGCTCGCCTAACGAAGGACAGGGCAATCAGCCCCAGCATTTT
. TRBJ2-7 TRBD1 TRBV30 CAWRGQSTYEQYF TGTGCCTGGAGGGGACAGAGCACCTACGAGCAGTACTTC
. TRBJ1-5 . TRBV12-5 CASGLETGANNQPQHF TGTGCTAGTGGTTTGGAGACAGGAGCGAACAATCAGCCCCAGCATTTT
. TRBJ2-1 . TRBV7-6 CASSLAGQGYEQFF TGTGCCAGCAGCTTAGCGGGGCAGGGCTATGAGCAGTTCTTC